These 21 T cell receptor beta chains were all obtained from the same sample, sequenced in a study of T-cell memory formation after mild COVID-19. MiXCR, applied by TCRdb to the 5' RACE reads, yields one record per CDR3 protein. There are 140,000 to 150,000 distinct CDR3 sequences in the sample; 15% to 20% occur only once, and under 2.5% lies in the top ten. Sequencing was performed on PBMCs or a T cell subset sorted from them (not recorded which). The origin of the receptors is an adult woman who had mild COVID-19 (a few samples of this study predate the infection). Cell type and time point are not known.

The chain links TRBV5-4 to TRBJ2-5; no firm D call. V was pared by 4 bases and J by 2 bases, with 9 bases between. Germline values: CDR1 SGHNT, CDR2 YYREEE (reference sequence). The CDR3 totals 13 residues. Here the CDR3 reads CASSGPEQETQYF. CDR3 bases: TGTGCCAGCAGCGGACCGGAACAAGAGACCCAGTACTTC.

The chain is built from TRBV7-6 and TRBJ1-1; D not certain. From germline, CDR1 is SGHVS and CDR2 FNYEAQ. This CDR3 is 14 amino acids long. V was shortened by 1 base and J by 6 bases, with 12 bases between the two germline ends. CDR3 amino acids: CASSLDGSAPEAFF. The CDR3, as DNA: TGTGCCAGCAGCTTAGATGGGTCCGCACCTGAAGCTTTCTTT.

The V gene is TRBV5-1, the J gene TRBJ2-2; D is unclear. V dropped 0 bases and J dropped 4 bases, with 10 bases sitting between them. This CDR3 is built from 15 residues. Germline V gene lookup returns CDR1 SGHRS and CDR2 YFSETQ. The CDR3 DNA reads as TGCGCCAGCAGCTTGGGGGCCAGGACCACCGGGGAGCTGTTTTTT. Amino acids: CASSLGARTTGELFF. The full variable domain, in which reference TRBV5-1 and TRBJ2-2 provide the parts outside the CDR3, is KAGVTQTPRYLIKTRGQQVTLSCSPISGHRSVSWYQQTPGQGLQFLFEYFSETQRNKGNFPGRFSGRQFSNSRSEMNVSTLELGDSALYLCASSLGARTTGELFFGEGSRLTVL.

This chain links TRBV20-1 with TRBJ2-3, with 8 bases matching TRBD2. Trimming cost V 5 bases and J 2 bases; bases outside gene matches: 3. The CDR3 is made up of 13 amino acids. CDR1 is DFQATT and CDR2 is SNEGSKA in the germline V gene (reference sequence). The CDR3 loop is CSAAAGATDTQYF. DNA for the CDR3: TGCAGTGCTGCAGCGGGGGCCACAGATACGCAGTATTTT.

The V call is TRBV5-5, the J call TRBJ1-4; 11 nucleotides match TRBD1. The CDR3 length is 15 residues. CDR1 and CDR2 (germline): SGHKS, YYEKEE (reference sequence). V lost 0 bases, J lost 8 bases, and 3 bases stayed unmatched. This CDR3 reads CASSLAGQGGEKLFF. The CDR3 nucleotides read TGTGCCAGCAGCTTGGCGGGACAGGGGGGAGAAAAACTGTTTTTT.

The J gene is TRBJ1-2, the V gene TRBV6-5; TRBD1 matches at 7 bases. Trimming at V came to 0 bases and at J to 7 bases, leaving 5 bases not matched to a gene. The CDR3 totals 14 residues. Germline CDR1 and CDR2: MNHEY and SVGAGI. The CDR3 nucleotides read TGTGCCAGCAGTTACTCACAGGGGACAACTGGCTACACCTTC. This codes for CASSYSQGTTGYTF.

The gene calls are TRBV11-2 and TRBJ2-1; 7 bases fit TRBD2. Trimming at V came to 5 bases and at J to 15 bases, leaving 10 bases not matched to a gene. The CDR3 has 12 amino acids. CDR1 is SGHAT, CDR2 FQNNGV, per germline. This CDR3 is CASSPGKGGGFF. In DNA form, the CDR3 reads TGTGCCAGCAGCCCGGGGAAGGGCGGGGGGTTCTTC.

The chain's CDR3 is CASSLRTAGYGYTF. The CDR3 DNA is TGTGCCAGCAGCTTACGGACGGCCGGCTATGGCTACACCTTC. The chain employs TRBV7-2 and TRBJ1-2; no clear D. This CDR3 spans 14 amino acids. Trimming stripped 2 bases from V and 4 bases from J, with 11 bases between. The germline CDR1 and CDR2 sequences are SGHTA and FQGNSA.

The gene calls are TRBV12-3 or TRBV12-4 and TRBJ2-7; TRBD1 matches at 9 bases. J was trimmed by 4 bases and V by 4 bases; bases with no gene match: 2. This CDR3 has 13 amino acids. The CDR3: CASSWDRAYEQYF. CDR3 nucleotide sequence: TGTGCCAGCAGTTGGGACAGGGCATACGAGCAGTACTTC.

The V call is TRBV29-1, the J call TRBJ2-7; 7 bases agree with TRBD1. J was trimmed by 6 bases and V by 6 bases; bases with no gene match: 11. The CDR3 totals 13 residues. Germline CDR1 SQVTM, CDR2 ANQGSEA. CDR3 region: CSVTTGAFGEQYF. CDR3 DNA sequence: TGCAGCGTGACAACAGGGGCATTTGGCGAGCAGTACTTC.

This clonotype was seen more than once but under ten times. The chain recombines TRBV7-9 with TRBJ2-1, with TRBD2 matching over 8 bases. V lost 5 bases to trimming and J lost 2 bases; unmatched junction nucleotides: 14. CDR1 is SEHNR, CDR2 FQNEAQ, per germline (reference sequence). The CDR3 has 18 residues. CDR3 nucleotides: TGTGCCAGCAGCCTCATGGGTAGGCTAGCGGGTACCTACAATGAGCAGTTCTTC. Translation gives CASSLMGRLAGTYNEQFF.

There are a few counts of this clonotype. The chain is built from TRBV5-1 and TRBJ2-5; possibly TRBD1 for D (5 bases). Germline V gene sequence: CDR1 SGHRS, CDR2 YFSETQ. Trimming stripped 0 bases from V and 0 bases from J, with 15 bases between. The CDR3 is 17 amino acids. The CDR3 DNA sequence: TGCGCCAGCAGCTTGGGTCTTTCAGCAGGGCACCAAGAGACCCAGTACTTC. Its protein product is CASSLGLSAGHQETQYF. The whole variable domain, filled in from reference TRBV5-1 and TRBJ2-5, reads KAGVTQTPRYLIKTRGQQVTLSCSPISGHRSVSWYQQTPGQGLQFLFEYFSETQRNKGNFPGRFSGRQFSNSRSEMNVSTLELGDSALYLCASSLGLSAGHQETQYFGPGTRLLVL.

This sequence joins TRBV20-1 and TRBJ2-1, with 10 positions matching TRBD2. The germline V gene encodes CDR1 DFQATT and CDR2 SNEGSKA (reference sequence). The CDR3 has 15 amino acids. J was trimmed by 4 bases and V by 3 bases; bases with no gene match: 6. CDR3 nucleotide sequence: TGCAGTGCTAGTAGTCTAGCGGGGGTTTACAATGAGCAGTTCTTC. It translates to CSASSLAGVYNEQFF.

V is TRBV18 and J is TRBJ1-2, with 7 bases that match TRBD1. Germline V lookup: CDR1 KGHSH, CDR2 LQKENI. The CDR3 covers 17 residues. V was clipped by 2 bases and J by 6 bases; unmatched bases: 15. CDR3 nucleotides: TGTGCCAGCTCACCAGTTACACGTGACAGGGCGCGAGATGGCTACACCTTC. This gives the protein CASSPVTRDRARDGYTF.

The CDR3: CASSYRGTITGELFF. The CDR3 bases are TGTGCCAGCAGTTACCGTGGGACAATTACCGGGGAGCTGTTTTTT. J is TRBJ2-2 and V is TRBV6-2 or TRBV6-3, with D tentatively TRBD1 (6 bases). The V end was cut by 2 bases, the J end by 5 bases, with 12 bases between. The CDR3 runs 15 residues. CDR1 MNHEY and CDR2 SVGEGT come from the germline V gene.

The rearrangement links TRBV2 to TRBJ1-2; 8 positions agree with TRBD1. Losses at the gene ends were 6 bases for V and 2 bases for J; bases not matched to a gene: 5. Germline V gene sequence: CDR1 SNHLY, CDR2 FYNNEI. The CDR3 extends over 14 amino acids. CDR3 sequence: CASSRTGNNYGYTF. As DNA, the CDR3 is TGTGCCAGCAGCCGGACAGGGAACAACTATGGCTACACCTTC.

This clonotype was counted between two and nine times. The chain carries TRBV6-5 and TRBJ1-2, with TRBD1 identical over 7 bases. V lost 7 bases to trimming and J lost 4 bases; unmatched junction nucleotides: 9. The germline V gene encodes CDR1 MNHEY and CDR2 SVGAGI. This CDR3 region has 14 residues. The CDR3 DNA follows: TGTGCCAGCACCCGGACAGGATCCATCTATGGCTACACCTTC. This sequence encodes CASTRTGSIYGYTF.

V usage is TRBV27 and J usage is TRBJ2-1, with D unclear. The germline gives CDR1 MNHEY, CDR2 SMNVEV (reference sequence). CDR3 length: 16 residues. The V gene lost 5 bases and the J gene lost 4 bases, with 18 bases spanning the gap. The CDR3 spells CASSTPLRVSYNEQFF. For the CDR3, the DNA is TGTGCCAGCAGTACACCCCTCCGGGTTAGTTACAATGAGCAGTTCTTC.

Note on this clonotype: The conserved final phenylalanine or tryptophan is absent from the CDR3, which likely points to a read error. The V gene is TRBV10-3, the J gene TRBJ1-3; perhaps TRBD1 as D (6 bases). V gave up 3 bases and J gave up 2 bases, with 11 bases separating them. Per germline, CDR1 ENHRY and CDR2 SYGVKD. This CDR3 has 15 amino acids. The CDR3 protein is CAISDPGEAGNTIYL. The CDR3 DNA reads TGTGCCATCAGTGACCCAGGGGAAGCTGGAAACACCATATATCTT.

This clonotype showed up just a few times. The rearrangement joins TRBV30 to TRBJ1-5; unclear D gene. V was clipped by 0 bases and J by 4 bases, with 4 bases between them. This CDR3 has 12 residues. Germline V CDR1 and CDR2: GTSNPN, SVGIG (reference sequence). The CDR3 reads CAWSVYNQPQHF. As DNA, the CDR3 is TGTGCCTGGAGTGTATATAATCAGCCCCAGCATTTT.

This clonotype was seen a few times. The chain carries TRBV7-6 and TRBJ2-2; the D call may be TRBD1 or TRBD2 (6 bases each). This CDR3 spans 16 amino acids. Looked up from germline, CDR1 is SGHVS and CDR2 is FNYEAQ. V was trimmed by 3 bases and J by 4 bases, leaving 15 bases between them. Here the CDR3 DNA reads TGTGCCAGCAGCTTCACCGGGGGCCGCGGCACCGGGGAGCTGTTTTTT. Translated, it gives CASSFTGGRGTGELFF. Complete variable domain (other parts from reference TRBV7-6 and TRBJ2-2): GAGVSQSPRYKVTKRGQDVALRCDPISGHVSLYWYRQALGQGPEFLTYFNYEAQQDKSGLPNDRFSAERPEGSISTLTIQRTEQRDSAMYRCASSFTGGRGTGELFFGEGSRLTVL.